This T cell receptor beta chain was sequenced for a study of siplizumab effects on memory and regulatory T cells. The study's findings and limits: The naive T cell population seemed more diverse than memory cells and seemed a major contributor to the alloresponse. Neither a naive nor a memory phenotype was assignable to roughly 75-95% of proliferating CD4+ or CD8+ clones. Memory cells that were CD4+ and unstimulated gave rise to alloreactive sequences, which siplizumab significantly reduced.

CDR3 length: 14 amino acids. Germline values: CDR1 MNHEY, CDR2 SMNVEV (reference sequence). Trimming at V came to 4 bases and at J to 15 bases, leaving 13 bases not matched to a gene. Assay used: immunoSEQ multiplex PCR; TCRdb lists only in-frame clones, some missing. The sample carries over 85,000 clones, roughly 96% recorded once. For this clone: The antigen remains undetermined.

The sequence was obtained from a human donor in good health. The rearrangement joins TRBV27 to TRBJ2-4, with 9 bases identical to TRBD1. Sequenced input: naive CD4+ T cells sorted from blood. In DNA form, the CDR3 reads TGTGCCAGCAGTTCCGGGACAGGGAACGAGGTGGGGTACTTC. This codes for CASSSGTGNEVGYF.